These 25 T cell receptor beta chains were sequenced from one sample in a study of PD-1 blockade in classical Hodgkin lymphoma. Every patient was affected by relapse after autologous stem cell transplantation, while exposure to brentuximab vedotin was not uniform. Only in-frame clones appear in the TCRdb table, and some are missing; sequencing was by immunoSEQ multiplex PCR. The sample shows approximately 99,000 clones, about 88% of them seen only once. The specimen was peripheral blood mononuclear cells (PBMCs), collected before the second cycle of nivolumab. These receptors all stem from a human donor with classical Hodgkin lymphoma.

This clone occurred once. This chain connects TRBV19 to TRBJ2-2, with D maybe TRBD1 (6 bases). Germline values: CDR1 LNHDA, CDR2 SQIVND (reference sequence). This CDR3 contains 13 residues. Deletions cut 8 bases from V and 0 bases from J, with 7 bases between. CDR3 in amino acids: CASRQANTGELFF. The CDR3 coding sequence is TGTGCCAGTCGACAGGCGAACACCGGGGAGCTGTTTTTT.

V usage is TRBV9 and J usage is TRBJ1-5, with TRBD1 as a possible D gene (6 bases). This CDR3 comprises 17 residues. Germline V CDR1 and CDR2: SGDLS, YYNGEE. V was shortened by 0 bases and J by 2 bases, with 15 bases between the two germline ends. CDR3 protein: CASSVAPGDLGNQPQHF. For the CDR3, the DNA is TGTGCCAGCAGCGTAGCGCCAGGGGATTTGGGCAATCAGCCCCAGCATTTT.

A few counts support this clone. This chain uses TRBV27 with TRBJ1-1; perhaps TRBD1 as D (5 bases). This CDR3 region has 13 residues. V lost 5 bases to trimming and J lost 5 bases, with 12 bases between them. Germline CDR1 is MNHEY and CDR2 is SMNVEV (reference sequence). This CDR3 reads CASSPPGGTEAFF. In DNA form, the CDR3 reads TGTGCCAGCAGTCCCCCCGGGGGAACTGAAGCTTTCTTT.

V and J are TRBV5-1 and TRBJ1-1, with TRBD1 matching over 8 bases. J gave up 4 bases and V 4 bases, and 6 bases lay outside the gene matches. Germline V gives CDR1 SGHRS, CDR2 YFSETQ. The CDR3 totals 14 residues. The CDR3 coding sequence is TGCGCCAGCAGCGGTGGGACAGGACGCACTGAAGCTTTCTTT. Protein: CASSGGTGRTEAFF.

The V and J genes are TRBV5-4 and TRBJ2-7, with 10 bases fitting TRBD2. Germline V gene data show CDR1 as SGHNT and CDR2 as YYREEE (reference sequence). Trimming cost V 4 bases and J 6 bases; bases outside gene matches: 10. This CDR3 is built from 15 residues. The CDR3 coding sequence is TGTGCCAGCAGCCCGGGGACTAGCGAGTGGGGCGAGCAGTACTTC. It encodes CASSPGTSEWGEQYF. The full variable domain, rest sourced from reference TRBV5-4 and TRBJ2-7, is ETGVTQSPTHLIKTRGQQVTLRCSSQSGHNTVSWYQQALGQGPQFIFQYYREEENGRGNFPPRFSGLQFPNYSSELNVNALELDDSALYLCASSPGTSEWGEQYFGPGTRLTVT.

The genes are TRBV6-6 and TRBJ2-2, with D tentatively TRBD2 (6 bases). The germline V gene has CDR1 MNHNY and CDR2 SVGAGI (reference sequence). The CDR3 covers 16 residues. Trimming shortened V by 0 bases and J by 4 bases, and 12 bases separated the two germline ends. The CDR3 nucleotides are TGTGCCAGCAGTTACTCGAGGCGGGACCTCACCGGGGAGCTGTTTTTT. Protein product: CASSYSRRDLTGELFF.

The rearrangement uses TRBV11-2 and TRBJ1-1; possible D gene TRBD1, 5 bases. This CDR3 is built from 14 residues. Germline loops: CDR1 SGHAT, CDR2 FQNNGV. Trimming stripped 5 bases from V and 6 bases from J, with 16 bases between. As DNA, the CDR3 is TGTGCCAGCAGCCCCCTCGAGGGGTCTCCTGAAGCTTTCTTT. Its translation: CASSPLEGSPEAFF.

The V gene is TRBV5-4, the J gene TRBJ2-6; no clear D. V lost 3 bases, J lost 0 bases, and 4 bases lay in between. CDR3 length: 14 residues. CDR1 and CDR2 from the germline V gene are SGHNT and YYREEE (reference sequence). CDR3 amino acids: CASSSRSGANVLTF. In DNA form, the CDR3 reads TGTGCCAGCAGCTCCCGCTCTGGGGCCAACGTCCTGACTTTC.

The rearrangement uses TRBV28 and TRBJ2-5; D is undetermined. V lost 2 bases and J lost 10, with 11 bases in between. This CDR3 has 12 amino acids. Per the germline V gene, CDR1 is MDHEN and CDR2 is SYDVKM. CDR3 nucleotides: TGTGCCAGCAGTTTAAGTCAGTGGATCCAGTACTTC. It codes for CASSLSQWIQYF.

This clone was seen more than once but under ten times. The rearrangement uses TRBV19 and TRBJ1-5, with 7 bases matching TRBD1. J was trimmed by 8 bases and V by 5 bases; bases with no gene match: 6. The CDR3 is 13 amino acids. Germline CDR1 is LNHDA and CDR2 is SQIVND (reference sequence). The CDR3 DNA is TGTGCCAGTAGTTCTCGACAGGGCGAGCCCCAGCATTTT. It specifies CASSSRQGEPQHF. Full variable domain (remainder filled in from reference TRBV19 and TRBJ1-5): DGGITQSPKYLFRKEGQNVTLSCEQNLNHDAMYWYRQDPGQGLRLIYYSQIVNDFQKGDIAEGYSVSREKKESFPLTVTSAQKNPTAFYLCASSSRQGEPQHFGDGTRLSIL.

The chain recombines TRBV6-6 with TRBJ2-7, with TRBD2 identical over 14 bases. Germline trimming cut 7 bases from V and 4 bases from J; bases unmatched to any gene: 3. The CDR3 covers 14 residues. In germline, CDR1 is MNHNY, CDR2 SVGAGI (reference sequence). In DNA form, the CDR3 reads TGTGCCAGCACCGGACTAGCGGGAGGTTACGAGCAGTACTTC. It is translated as CASTGLAGGYEQYF.

This chain joins TRBV4-2 and TRBJ1-1; D unresolved. The V gene's germline CDR1 is LGHNA and CDR2 YNFKEQ. Deletions cut 4 bases from V and 1 base from J, with 19 bases between. The CDR3 sequence is 17 residues long. CDR3 nucleotide sequence: TGTGCCAGCAGCCTCATCACAAAAATCGGGGAGAACACTGAAGCTTTCTTT. This encodes CASSLITKIGENTEAFF.

This clone has a single count. This chain links TRBV28 with TRBJ1-1; 10 bases match TRBD1. After removal of 5 bases from V and 4 bases from J, the junction contained 7 bases not matched to a gene. Germline V gene data show CDR1 as MDHEN and CDR2 as SYDVKM. The CDR3 length is 15 residues. CDR3 DNA: TGTGCCAGCAGTCCCCAGGGACAGGGGAGCACTGAAGCTTTCTTT. This translates into CASSPQGQGSTEAFF. Full variable domain (remainder filled in from reference TRBV28 and TRBJ1-1): DVKVTQSSRYLVKRTGEKVFLECVQDMDHENMFWYRQDPGLGLRLIYFSYDVKMKEKGDIPEGYSVSREKKERFSLILESASTNQTSMYLCASSPQGQGSTEAFFGQGTRLTVV.

The genes are TRBV7-2 and TRBJ2-2, with D perhaps matching TRBD2 (7 bases). Germline values: CDR1 SGHTA, CDR2 FQGNSA. V lost 7 bases and J 5 bases, leaving 17 bases between the germline ends. There are 15 residues in the CDR3. Here the CDR3 reads CASTRPGRGTGELFF. In DNA form, the CDR3 reads TGTGCCAGCACCCGGCCGGGGAGGGGGACCGGGGAGCTGTTTTTT.

The rearrangement links TRBV5-4 to TRBJ1-4; no reliable D call. The CDR3 length is 16 residues. Trimming shortened V by 0 bases and J by 8 bases, and 17 bases separated the two germline ends. Germline V gene sequence: CDR1 SGHNT, CDR2 YYREEE (reference sequence). CDR3 loop: CASSLAGGSLGEKLFF. DNA of the CDR3: TGTGCCAGCAGCTTGGCCGGCGGCAGTCTAGGCGAAAAACTGTTTTTT.

Notes on this clone: One end of the junction varies from germline; a read error may be responsible. This CDR3 is also generated by other DNA sequences in the sample. The rearrangement uses TRBV5-1 and TRBJ1-2; perhaps TRBD1 as D (5 bases). From germline, CDR1 is SGHRS and CDR2 YFSETQ. This CDR3 region has 13 residues. CDR3 sequence: CASSLYFGGGYTF. The CDR3, as DNA: TGCGCCAGCAGCTTGTATTTCGGGGGTGGCTACACCTTT.

This sequence joins TRBV7-2 and TRBJ2-1; 13 bases are shared with TRBD2. The CDR3 sequence is 17 residues long. The germline V gene has CDR1 SGHTA and CDR2 FQGNSA. Unmatched junction bases numbered 6, after V lost 6 bases and J lost 1 base. CDR3: CASRKWTSGSSYNEQFF. In nucleotides, the CDR3 is TGTGCCAGCAGAAAGTGGACTAGCGGGAGTTCCTACAATGAGCAGTTCTTC.

The chain couples TRBV4-2 to TRBJ2-3; D is ambiguous. The CDR3 has 16 amino acids. CDR1 LGHNA and CDR2 YNFKEQ come from the germline V gene. The V end lost 0 bases, the J end lost 0 bases, and 10 bases lay between the germline ends. The CDR3 sequence: CASSQDTSVSTDTQYF. The CDR3 bases are TGTGCCAGCAGCCAAGATACCAGCGTGAGCACAGATACGCAGTATTTT.

The chain recombines TRBV4-2 with TRBJ1-1; 9 nucleotides match TRBD1. Germline-derived CDR1 and CDR2 are LGHNA and YNFKEQ. The V and J ends lost 0 bases and 5 bases, in that order; junction bases with no gene match: 4. The CDR3 sequence is 15 residues long. CDR3 loop: CASSQEQGADTEAFF. CDR3 coding DNA: TGTGCCAGCAGCCAAGAACAGGGGGCGGATACTGAAGCTTTCTTT.

The chain has TRBV5-1 and TRBJ2-1; D not resolved. In germline, CDR1 is SGHRS, CDR2 YFSETQ. This CDR3 spans 13 amino acids. V was trimmed by 7 bases and J by 0 bases, leaving 8 bases between them. The CDR3 region has the DNA TGCGCCAGCGGTCAGAGCTCCTACAATGAGCAGTTCTTC. It translates to CASGQSSYNEQFF. Drawing the rest from reference TRBV5-1 and TRBJ2-1, the complete variable domain is KAGVTQTPRYLIKTRGQQVTLSCSPISGHRSVSWYQQTPGQGLQFLFEYFSETQRNKGNFPGRFSGRQFSNSRSEMNVSTLELGDSALYLCASGQSSYNEQFFGPGTRLTVL.

The CDR3 DNA is TGTGCCAGCAGGGGTTTTTTAGGTGACAGGGCAAACTATGGCTACACCTTC. This encodes CASRGFLGDRANYGYTF. This chain links TRBV5-6 with TRBJ1-2, with 7 positions matching TRBD1. The germline V gene encodes CDR1 SGHDT and CDR2 YYEEEE. The CDR3 is 17 amino acids. J was trimmed by 2 bases and V by 5 bases; bases with no gene match: 15.

CDR3 protein: CASSQVQGGTDTQYF. CDR3 nucleotide sequence: TGTGCCAGCAGCCAAGTTCAGGGGGGCACAGATACGCAGTATTTT. V and J are TRBV4-2 and TRBJ2-3; TRBD1 matches at 7 bases. CDR3 size: 15 residues. CDR1 LGHNA and CDR2 YNFKEQ come from the germline V gene. Trimming removed 1 base from V and 1 base from J; junction bases left unmatched: 2.

Only a few counts were recorded for this clone. The chain carries TRBV2 and TRBJ1-4; D is ambiguous. The germline CDR1 and CDR2 sequences are SNHLY and FYNNEI. CDR3 length equals 17 residues. Trimming stripped 1 base from V and 0 bases from J, with 12 bases between. The CDR3 loop reads CASSEGNQPSTNEKLFF. Here the CDR3 DNA reads TGTGCCAGCAGTGAAGGAAATCAACCCTCAACTAATGAAAAACTGTTTTTT.

There are a few counts of this clone. As DNA, the CDR3 is TGCAGCGTTGAAGAAGGCCTAGCGGACTCCTACAATGAGCAGTTCTTC. Protein: CSVEEGLADSYNEQFF. The chain carries TRBV29-1 and TRBJ2-1, with 7 bases identical to TRBD2. Germline CDR1 is SQVTM and CDR2 is ANQGSEA. V trimming: 0 bases; J trimming: 0 bases; junction bases outside the gene matches: 5. This CDR3 comprises 16 residues.

V gene TRBV7-9 combines with J gene TRBJ1-4; no clear D. The V gene's germline CDR1 is SEHNR and CDR2 FQNEAQ (reference sequence). CDR3 length: 15 residues. V lost 1 base and J 1 base, leaving 7 bases between the germline ends. CDR3 bases: TGTGCCAGCAGCTTAGATTTACAAACTAATGAAAAACTGTTTTTT. It codes for CASSLDLQTNEKLFF.